This TCR beta chain was sequenced in a study of T cell clones after liver transplantation. Study context: Post-transplant blood was tracked for graft-donor-reactive T cell clones identified in a pre-transplant mixed lymphocyte reaction. Draws occurred before transplant, before withdrawal, and after complete or failed withdrawal. General study results and limits: In two subjects, few donor cells limited the measurable donor-reactive repertoire.

TCRdb's copy holds only in-frame clones and misses some; the assay was immunoSEQ multiplex PCR. There are approximately 12,000 clones in the sample; just under 75% occur only once, and over 25% lies in the top ten. The CDR3 is made up of 15 amino acids. Per germline, CDR1 SGHDT and CDR2 YYEEEE. Trimming stripped 2 bases from V and 3 bases from J, with 15 bases between. About this clone itself: Its antigen is still unknown.

The chain recombines TRBV5-6 with TRBJ2-7; weak D call: TRBD1 (5 bases). The source is a human patient who received a liver transplant. The graft donor may have contributed some T cells. Material: CD8+ T cells from blood, obtained at the 22-month timepoint. CDR3 in DNA: TGTGCCAGCAGCTTAGACAGTCCGGGCCTCTACGAGCAGTACTTC. Translated: CASSLDSPGLYEQYF.